The rows below give T cell receptor beta chains drawn from one sample of a study of blood T cell repertoires in COVID-19. Some clones are missing from TCRdb's copy, which holds only in-frame ones; the method was immunoSEQ multiplex PCR. The sample contains roughly 190,000 clones, around 84% of which appear only once. Sequenced sample: peripheral blood. These receptors all stem from a man aged 25 to 45 with active or convalescent COVID-19. Both conserved end residues are part of each CDR3. The D gene is left open where the match is weak. The size of a clone is reported for some rows only, either as once, few or many, or as a class for expanded clones.

j_call | v_call | clone_size | d_call | cdr3_aa | cdr3_nt
TRBJ1-4 | TRBV7-9 | - | - | CASSLTGVDSPLEKLFF | TGTGCCAGCAGCTTAACTGGTGTGGACAGCCCCCTAGAAAAACTGTTTTTT
TRBJ1-2 | TRBV4-1 | once | TRBD1 | CASSQSPVQGATGYTF | TGCGCCAGCAGCCAATCCCCGGTTCAGGGGGCGACTGGCTACACCTTC
TRBJ2-5 | TRBV15 | - | TRBD1 | CATSRDNGQGAETQYF | TGTGCCACCAGCAGAGATAACGGACAGGGTGCAGAGACCCAGTACTTC
TRBJ1-2 | TRBV4-2 | - | - | CASSQDSQYYGYTF | TGTGCCAGCAGCCAAGATTCGCAGTACTATGGCTACACCTTC
TRBJ2-2 | TRBV19 | - | - | CATTGMTTGELFF | TGTGCCACAACCGGGATGACCACCGGGGAGCTGTTTTTT
TRBJ1-1 | TRBV7-2 | - | TRBD1 | CASSLRDVGGGTEAFF | TGTGCCAGCAGCTTACGAGATGTAGGGGGCGGTACTGAAGCTTTCTTT
TRBJ1-1 | TRBV6-5 | - | - | CASSYSSRVGTEAFF | TGTGCCAGCAGTTACTCGAGCAGGGTGGGCACTGAAGCTTTCTTT
TRBJ2-5 | TRBV7-2 | - | - | CASSLALDSQETQYF | TGTGCCAGCAGCTTAGCGTTGGACAGTCAAGAGACCCAGTACTTC
TRBJ2-5 | TRBV7-9 | once | TRBD1 | CASSLLGTGGELETQYF | TGTGCCAGCAGCTTACTGGGGACAGGGGGCGAATTAGAGACCCAGTACTTC
TRBJ1-2 | TRBV2 | - | TRBD1 | CASSRPGQIYGYTF | TGTGCCAGCAGTAGGCCGGGACAGATCTATGGCTACACCTTC
TRBJ2-5 | TRBV5-6 | - | TRBD1 | CASKMTGNWETQYF | TGTGCCAGCAAAATGACAGGGAACTGGGAGACCCAGTACTTC
TRBJ2-5 | TRBV5-1 | - | - | CASSFGRGGQETQYF | TGCGCCAGCAGCTTCGGACGGGGAGGCCAAGAGACCCAGTACTTC
TRBJ1-1 | TRBV14 | few | - | CASSLGGTVTEAFF | TGTGCCAGCAGCCTCGGGGGGACGGTCACTGAAGCTTTCTTT
TRBJ1-1 | TRBV29-1 | - | - | CSVEEAFF | TGCAGCGTGGAGGAGGCTTTCTTT
TRBJ1-5 | TRBV19 | - | - | CASSMRGLGNQPQHF | TGTGCCAGTAGTATGCGAGGGCTAGGCAATCAGCCCCAGCATTTT
TRBJ2-1 | TRBV4-1 | - | - | CASSQGHLSSYNEQFF | TGCGCCAGCAGCCAAGGACACCTGAGCTCCTACAATGAGCAGTTCTTC
TRBJ2-3 | TRBV11-3 | - | - | CASSPRERADTQYF | TGTGCCAGCAGCCCCCGGGAGAGGGCAGATACGCAGTATTTT
TRBJ1-3 | TRBV3-1/TRBV3-2 | once | - | CASSLRSSGNTIYF | TGTGCCAGCAGTCTGCGGAGCTCTGGAAACACCATATATTTT
TRBJ2-1 | TRBV6-1 | - | TRBD1 | CASSETGTGGSEQFF | TGTGCCAGCAGTGAAACCGGGACAGGGGGAAGTGAGCAGTTCTTC
TRBJ1-1 | TRBV11-2 | - | - | CASSPPETEAFF | TGTGCCAGCAGCCCCCCGGAGACTGAAGCTTTCTTT
TRBJ1-5 | TRBV27 | - | TRBD1 | CASSQTGVLASNQPQHF | TGTGCCAGCAGTCAAACAGGGGTGCTCGCTAGCAATCAGCCCCAGCATTTT
TRBJ1-2 | TRBV28 | - | - | CASSQSTGSLNYGYTF | TGTGCCAGCAGTCAATCGACAGGATCCCTTAACTATGGCTACACCTTC
TRBJ1-1 | TRBV4-3 | - | - | CASSQGTALNTEAFF | TGCGCCAGCAGCCAAGGGACAGCTTTGAACACTGAAGCTTTCTTT
TRBJ2-2 | TRBV19 | - | TRBD1 | CASRGRDSKLPNTGELFF | TGTGCCAGTAGAGGAAGGGACAGCAAACTCCCGAACACCGGGGAGCTGTTTTTT
TRBJ2-5 | TRBV2 | - | - | CASSDYWGPRETQYF | TGTGCCAGCAGTGATTATTGGGGCCCGCGGGAGACCCAGTACTTC
TRBJ2-1 | TRBV30 | few | TRBD2 | CAWSVRLAGSDNEQFF | TGTGCCTGGAGTGTGAGACTAGCGGGAAGTGACAATGAGCAGTTCTTC
TRBJ1-1 | TRBV11-2 | - | - | CASSPRRGGNTEAFF | TGTGCCAGCAGCCCACGCAGGGGCGGGAACACTGAAGCTTTCTTT
TRBJ2-3 | TRBV24-1 | - | - | CATSDFLRGTTDTQYF | TGTGCCACCAGTGATTTTCTCCGGGGGACCACAGATACGCAGTATTTT
TRBJ1-1 | TRBV4-1 | - | - | CASSPPTRLNTEAFF | TGCGCCAGCAGCCCCCCGACACGTTTGAACACTGAAGCTTTCTTT
TRBJ1-2 | TRBV18 | - | - | CASSPTGQGYTF | TGTGCCAGCTCGCCCACAGGGCAGGGCTACACCTTC
TRBJ1-1 | TRBV10-3 | - | - | CAIRAENTEAFF | TGTGCCATCAGGGCAGAGAACACTGAAGCTTTCTTT
TRBJ1-1 | TRBV12-5 | - | - | CASGLVRPGSPAEAFF | TGTGCTAGTGGTTTGGTAAGGCCGGGGTCCCCAGCTGAAGCTTTCTTT
TRBJ1-1 | TRBV19 | - | TRBD1 | CASSDRQGAPNTEAFF | TGTGCCAGTAGTGACCGACAGGGGGCCCCGAACACTGAAGCTTTCTTT
TRBJ2-1 | TRBV29-1 | - | - | CSAWVRLENEQFF | TGCAGCGCCTGGGTCCGACTGGAGAATGAGCAGTTCTTC
TRBJ2-1 | TRBV6-5 | - | TRBD1 | CASRMYRGSYNEQFF | TGTGCCAGCAGGATGTACAGGGGGTCCTACAATGAGCAGTTCTTC
TRBJ1-3 | TRBV15 | - | - | CATSRTTGIAGNTIYF | TGTGCCACCAGCAGGACAACAGGGATCGCTGGAAACACCATATATTTT
TRBJ2-2 | TRBV19 | - | - | CASTPLTLVLNTGELFF | TGTGCCAGTACCCCTCTAACTCTTGTCCTGAACACCGGGGAGCTGTTTTTT
TRBJ1-2 | TRBV27 | once | TRBD1 | CASSLLGTGYGYTF | TGTGCCAGCAGTTTACTAGGGACAGGGTATGGCTACACCTTC